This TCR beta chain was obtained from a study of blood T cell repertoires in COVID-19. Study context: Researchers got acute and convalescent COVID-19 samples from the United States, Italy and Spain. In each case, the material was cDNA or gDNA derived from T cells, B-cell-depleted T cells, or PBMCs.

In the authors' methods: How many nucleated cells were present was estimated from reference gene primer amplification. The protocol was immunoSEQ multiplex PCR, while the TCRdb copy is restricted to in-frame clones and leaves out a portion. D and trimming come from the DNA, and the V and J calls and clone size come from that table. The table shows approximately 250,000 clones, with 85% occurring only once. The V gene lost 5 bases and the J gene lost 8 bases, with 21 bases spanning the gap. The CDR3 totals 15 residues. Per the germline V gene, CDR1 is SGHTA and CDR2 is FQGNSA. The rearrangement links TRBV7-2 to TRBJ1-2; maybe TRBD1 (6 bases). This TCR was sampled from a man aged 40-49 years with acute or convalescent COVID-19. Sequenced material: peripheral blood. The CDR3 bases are TGTGCCAGCAGCATTCCACAGGGTCTCGTGGGGGGCTACACCTTC. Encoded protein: CASSIPQGLVGGYTF. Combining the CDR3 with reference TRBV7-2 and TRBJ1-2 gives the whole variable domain GAGVSQSPSNKVTEKGKDVELRCDPISGHTALYWYRQSLGQGLEFLIYFQGNSAPDKSGLPSDRFSAERTGGSVSTLTIQRTQQEDSAVYLCASSIPQGLVGGYTFGSGTRLTVV.